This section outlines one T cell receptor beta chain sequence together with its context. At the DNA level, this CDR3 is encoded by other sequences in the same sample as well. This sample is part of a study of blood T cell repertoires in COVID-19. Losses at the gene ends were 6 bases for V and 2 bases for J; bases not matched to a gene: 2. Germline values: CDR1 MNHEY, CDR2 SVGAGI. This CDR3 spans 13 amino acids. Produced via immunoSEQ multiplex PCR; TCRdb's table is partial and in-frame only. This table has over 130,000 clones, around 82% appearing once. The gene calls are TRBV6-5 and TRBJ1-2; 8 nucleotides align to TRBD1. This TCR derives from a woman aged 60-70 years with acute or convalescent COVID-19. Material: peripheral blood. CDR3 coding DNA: TGTGCCAGCAGGGACAGGGCGAACTATGGCTACACCTTC. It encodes CASRDRANYGYTF.